Shown below are 8 T cell receptor beta chains from a single sample sequenced in a study of blood T cell repertoires in COVID-19. Profiled with immunoSEQ multiplex PCR; TCRdb holds only in-frame clones, not every one. The table lists a few hundred thousand clones, roughly 87% of them singletons. The sample comprised PBMCs or T cells enriched from blood (not recorded which). The receptors were gathered from a woman aged 45 to 65 who had recovered from COVID-19.

The chain employs TRBV6-2 or TRBV6-3 and TRBJ1-2; 7 nucleotides agree with TRBD1. This CDR3 is built from 15 residues. Germline V lookup: CDR1 MNHEY, CDR2 SVGEGT. The V segment lost 0 bases and the J segment 4 bases; nucleotides outside the gene matches: 5. CDR3 coding DNA: TGTGCCAGCAGTTACTCGACAGGGCGGACCTATGGCTACACCTTC. This sequence encodes CASSYSTGRTYGYTF.

The rearrangement uses TRBV30 and TRBJ1-3; a weak D match, TRBD1 (5 bases). The CDR3 contains 14 residues. Germline-derived CDR1 and CDR2 are GTSNPN and SVGIG (reference sequence). V was clipped by 0 bases and J by 7 bases, with 13 bases between them. The CDR3 bases are TGTGCCTGGAGTGTGGTGTCCGCAGGGAACACCATATATTTT. It yields the protein CAWSVVSAGNTIYF.

The chain is built from TRBV10-3 and TRBJ1-1; D is perhaps TRBD1 (6 bases). CDR3 length equals 15 residues. Germline lookup yields CDR1 ENHRY and CDR2 SYGVKD. The V and J ends lost 2 bases and 4 bases respectively, with 14 bases between them. Here the CDR3 DNA reads TGTGCCATCAGTGAGCAATACAGGGAGGGCACTGAAGCTTTCTTT. Protein: CAISEQYREGTEAFF.

The J gene is TRBJ2-1, the V gene TRBV7-3, with 11 positions matching TRBD2. The CDR3 covers 16 residues. Germline values: CDR1 SGHTA, CDR2 FQGTGA. The V segment lost 6 bases and the J segment 1 base; nucleotides outside the gene matches: 5. The CDR3 loop is CASRFTSGSSYNEQFF. CDR3 bases: TGTGCCAGCAGATTTACTAGCGGGAGTTCCTACAATGAGCAGTTCTTC.

The chain is built from TRBV27 and TRBJ1-2; 11 nucleotides align to TRBD1. Germline-derived CDR1 and CDR2 are MNHEY and SMNVEV (reference sequence). V shed 5 bases and J 2 bases; nucleotides not matched to a gene: 7. CDR3 size: 16 residues. CDR3 amino acids: CASSALWTGGNYGYTF. The DNA of the CDR3 is TGTGCCAGCAGTGCCTTATGGACAGGGGGCAACTATGGCTACACCTTC.

The chain employs TRBV6-5 and TRBJ1-1; the D gene is possibly TRBD1 (5 bases). The CDR3 runs 14 residues. Germline lookup yields CDR1 MNHEY and CDR2 SVGAGI. V was clipped by 8 bases and J by 0 bases, with 13 bases between them. In DNA form, the CDR3 reads TGTGCCAGCGCGCCCCGCAGGGTGAACACTGAAGCTTTCTTT. Its protein product is CASAPRRVNTEAFF.

The chain carries TRBV9 and TRBJ1-2; TRBD1 is a possible D gene (6 bases). Trimming removed 3 bases from V and 5 bases from J, with 23 bases in between. This CDR3 comprises 17 residues. CDR1 and CDR2 from the germline V gene are SGDLS and YYNGEE. The CDR3 spells CASSGHVSTGPIYGYTF. The CDR3 DNA reads as TGTGCCAGCAGCGGACACGTCTCGACAGGCCCCATTTATGGCTACACCTTC.

This clone was seen a handful of times. This chain joins TRBV5-6 and TRBJ1-5, with D tentatively TRBD1 (6 bases). Germline V gene lookup returns CDR1 SGHDT and CDR2 YYEEEE. V lost 0 bases to trimming and J lost 5 bases, with 15 bases between them. There are 16 residues in the CDR3. CDR3 bases: TGTGCCAGCAGCTTGGGCGCTAACCAGGGGTATCAGCCCCAGCATTTT. Protein product: CASSLGANQGYQPQHF.